This TCR beta chain is drawn from a study of T cells in Graves' hyperthyroidism and ophthalmopathy. As for the study in general: The initial diagnosis was the point when peripheral blood was collected, ahead of any treatment.

Germline V gene sequence: CDR1 DFQATT, CDR2 SNEGSKA (reference sequence). This CDR3 is built from 15 residues. J gave up 2 bases and V 0 bases, and 6 bases lay outside the gene matches. Amplification yielded TCR beta CDR3 regions, with RNA transcripts as the source. First-round RT-PCR of the TCR CDR3 relied on the HTBI primer set. Using its own MiXCR run on the multiplex PCR reads, TCRdb lists one record per CDR3 protein. The sample holds under 350,000 distinct CDR3 sequences, 17% seen once. This clonotype was recorded at least ten times. The TCR comes from a woman aged 60-75 years with Graves' ophthalmopathy. The V and J genes are TRBV20-1 and TRBJ2-5; 7 bases are a match to TRBD2. The sequenced sample consisted of blood. The CDR3 coding sequence is TGCAGTGCTAGAGATCCTAGCGGATTACAAGAGACCCAGTACTTC. It specifies CSARDPSGLQETQYF.